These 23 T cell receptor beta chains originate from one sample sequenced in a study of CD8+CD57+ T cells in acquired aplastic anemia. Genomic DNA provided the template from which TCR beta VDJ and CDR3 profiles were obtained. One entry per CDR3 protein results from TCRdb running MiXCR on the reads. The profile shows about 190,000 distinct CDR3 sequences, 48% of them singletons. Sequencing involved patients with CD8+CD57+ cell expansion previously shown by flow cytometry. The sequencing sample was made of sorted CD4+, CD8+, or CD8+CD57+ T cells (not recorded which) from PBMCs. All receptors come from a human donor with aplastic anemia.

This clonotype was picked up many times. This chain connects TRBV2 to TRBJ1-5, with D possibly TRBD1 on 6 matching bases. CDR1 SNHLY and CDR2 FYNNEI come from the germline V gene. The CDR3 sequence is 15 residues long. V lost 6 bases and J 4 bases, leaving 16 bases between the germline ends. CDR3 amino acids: CASRGTGTPNQPQHF. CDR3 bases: TGTGCCAGCAGGGGGACCGGGACACCAAATCAGCCCCAGCATTTT.

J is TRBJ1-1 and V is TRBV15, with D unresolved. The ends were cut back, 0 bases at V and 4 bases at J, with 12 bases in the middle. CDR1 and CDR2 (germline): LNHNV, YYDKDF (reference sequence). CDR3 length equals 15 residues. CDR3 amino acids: CATSRDGELSTEAFF. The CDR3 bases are TGTGCCACCAGCAGAGATGGCGAACTGAGCACTGAAGCTTTCTTT.

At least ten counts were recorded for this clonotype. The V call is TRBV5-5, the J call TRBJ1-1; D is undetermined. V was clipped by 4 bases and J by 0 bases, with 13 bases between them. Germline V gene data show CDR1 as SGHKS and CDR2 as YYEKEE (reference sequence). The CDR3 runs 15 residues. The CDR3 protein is CASSRIHGLNTEAFF. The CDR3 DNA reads TGTGCCAGCAGCCGGATACACGGACTGAACACTGAAGCTTTCTTT.

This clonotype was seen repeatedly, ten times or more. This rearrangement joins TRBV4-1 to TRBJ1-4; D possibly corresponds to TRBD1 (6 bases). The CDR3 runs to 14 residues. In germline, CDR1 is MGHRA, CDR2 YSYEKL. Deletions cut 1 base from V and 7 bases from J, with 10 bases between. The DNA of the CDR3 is TGCGCCAGCAGCCAAGGAGGGGGTGGTGAAAAACTGTTTTTT. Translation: CASSQGGGGEKLFF.

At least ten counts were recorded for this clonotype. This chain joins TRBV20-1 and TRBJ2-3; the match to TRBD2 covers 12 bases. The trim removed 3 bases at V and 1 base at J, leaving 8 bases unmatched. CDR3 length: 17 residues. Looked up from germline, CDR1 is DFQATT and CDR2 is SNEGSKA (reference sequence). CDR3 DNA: TGCAGTGCTAGCCTAGCGGGAGGGCCCTTGGGCACAGATACGCAGTATTTT. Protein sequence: CSASLAGGPLGTDTQYF.

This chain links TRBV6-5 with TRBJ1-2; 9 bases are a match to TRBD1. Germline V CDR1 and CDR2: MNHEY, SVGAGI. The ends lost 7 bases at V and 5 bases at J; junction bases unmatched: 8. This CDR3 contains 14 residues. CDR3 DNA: TGTGCCAGCACTCAATGGGGACAGGGATATGGCTACACCTTC. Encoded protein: CASTQWGQGYGYTF.

The CDR3 sequence is CASSQKERESSGANVLTF. CDR3 nucleotide sequence: TGTGCCAGCAGCCAGAAGGAGCGGGAGAGCTCTGGGGCCAACGTCCTGACTTTC. The chain joins TRBV5-4 to TRBJ2-6; 8 bases align to TRBD2. Germline V lookup: CDR1 SGHNT, CDR2 YYREEE (reference sequence). The CDR3 has 18 residues. After removal of 4 bases from V and 0 bases from J, the junction contained 9 bases not matched to a gene.

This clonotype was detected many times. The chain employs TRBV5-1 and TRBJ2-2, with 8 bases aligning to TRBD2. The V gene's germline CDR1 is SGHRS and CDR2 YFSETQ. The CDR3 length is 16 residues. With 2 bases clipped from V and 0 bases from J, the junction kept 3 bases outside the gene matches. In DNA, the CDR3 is TGCGCCAGCAGCTTCACAGCGGGAGCGAACACCGGGGAGCTGTTTTTT. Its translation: CASSFTAGANTGELFF.

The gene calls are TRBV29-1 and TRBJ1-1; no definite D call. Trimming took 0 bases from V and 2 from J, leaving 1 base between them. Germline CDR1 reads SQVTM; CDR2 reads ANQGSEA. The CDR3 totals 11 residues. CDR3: CSVEDNTEAFF. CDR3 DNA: TGCAGCGTTGAAGACAACACTGAAGCTTTCTTT.

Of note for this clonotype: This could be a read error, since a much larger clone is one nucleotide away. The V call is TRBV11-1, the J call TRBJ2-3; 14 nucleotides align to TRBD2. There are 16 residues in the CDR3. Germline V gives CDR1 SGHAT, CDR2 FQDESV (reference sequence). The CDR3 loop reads CASSLGLAGVTDTQCF. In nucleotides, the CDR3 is TGTGCCAGCAGCTTGGGACTAGCGGGAGTTACAGATACGCAGTGTTTT.

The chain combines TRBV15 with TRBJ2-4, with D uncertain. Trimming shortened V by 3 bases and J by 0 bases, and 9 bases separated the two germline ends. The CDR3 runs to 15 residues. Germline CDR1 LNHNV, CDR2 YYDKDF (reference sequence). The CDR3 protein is CATSSTLLAKNIQYF. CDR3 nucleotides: TGTGCCACCAGCAGCACCCTTTTAGCCAAAAACATTCAGTACTTC. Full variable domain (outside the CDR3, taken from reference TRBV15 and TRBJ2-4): DAMVIQNPRYQVTQFGKPVTLSCSQTLNHNVMYWYQQKSSQAPKLLFHYYDKDFNNEADTPDNFQSRRPNTSFCFLDIRSPGLGDTAMYLCATSSTLLAKNIQYFGAGTRLSVL.

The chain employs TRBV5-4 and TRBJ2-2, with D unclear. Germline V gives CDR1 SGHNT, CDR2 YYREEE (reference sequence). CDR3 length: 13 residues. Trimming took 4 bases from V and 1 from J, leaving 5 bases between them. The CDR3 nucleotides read TGTGCCAGCAGCAAACAGAACACCGGGGAGCTGTTTTTT. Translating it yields CASSKQNTGELFF.

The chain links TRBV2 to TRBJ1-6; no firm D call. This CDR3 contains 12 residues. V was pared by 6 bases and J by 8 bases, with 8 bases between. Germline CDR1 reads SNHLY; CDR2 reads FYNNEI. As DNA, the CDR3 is TGTGCCAGCAGGACGGACCATTCACCCCTCCACTTT. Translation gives CASRTDHSPLHF.

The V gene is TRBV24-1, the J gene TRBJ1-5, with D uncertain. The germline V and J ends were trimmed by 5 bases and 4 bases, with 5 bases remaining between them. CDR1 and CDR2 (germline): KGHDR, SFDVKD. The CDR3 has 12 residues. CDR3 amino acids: CATSVGNQPQHF. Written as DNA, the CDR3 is TGTGCCACCAGTGTAGGGAATCAGCCCCAGCATTTT.

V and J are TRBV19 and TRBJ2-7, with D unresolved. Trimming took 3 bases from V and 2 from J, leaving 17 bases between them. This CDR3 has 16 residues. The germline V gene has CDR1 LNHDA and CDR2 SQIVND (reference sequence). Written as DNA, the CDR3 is TGTGCCAGTAGTATTCAGCTTCAGGTTCAGACCTACGAGCAGTACTTC. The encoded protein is CASSIQLQVQTYEQYF.

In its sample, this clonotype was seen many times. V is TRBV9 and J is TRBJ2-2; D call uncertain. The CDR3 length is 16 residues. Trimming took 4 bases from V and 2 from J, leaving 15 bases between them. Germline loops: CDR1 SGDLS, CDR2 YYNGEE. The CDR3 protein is CASSLNRAINTGELFF. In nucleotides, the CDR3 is TGTGCCAGCAGCTTGAACAGAGCCATCAACACCGGGGAGCTGTTTTTT.

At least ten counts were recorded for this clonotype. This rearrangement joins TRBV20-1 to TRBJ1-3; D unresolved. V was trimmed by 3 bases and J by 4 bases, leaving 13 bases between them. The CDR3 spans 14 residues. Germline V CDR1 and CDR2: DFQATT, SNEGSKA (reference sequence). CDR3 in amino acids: CSARSRSFGNTIYF. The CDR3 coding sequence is TGCAGTGCTAGGTCCAGAAGCTTCGGAAACACCATATATTTT.

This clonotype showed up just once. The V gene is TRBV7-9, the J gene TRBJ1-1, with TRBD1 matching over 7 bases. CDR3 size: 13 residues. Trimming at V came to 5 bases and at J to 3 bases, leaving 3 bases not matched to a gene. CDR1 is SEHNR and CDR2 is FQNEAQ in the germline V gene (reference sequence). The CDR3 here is CASSQGGHTEAFF. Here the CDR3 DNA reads TGTGCCAGCAGCCAGGGGGGGCACACTGAAGCTTTCTTT. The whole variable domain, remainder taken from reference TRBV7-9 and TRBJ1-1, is DTGVSQNPRHKITKRGQNVTFRCDPISEHNRLYWYRQTLGQGPEFLTYFQNEAQLEKSRLLSDRFSAERPKGSFSTLEIQRTEQGDSAMYLCASSQGGHTEAFFGQGTRLTVV.

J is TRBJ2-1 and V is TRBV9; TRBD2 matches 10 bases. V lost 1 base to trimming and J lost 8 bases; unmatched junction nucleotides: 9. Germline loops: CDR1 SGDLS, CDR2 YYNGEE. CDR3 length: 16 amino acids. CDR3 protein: CASSVPSGRGLDEQFF. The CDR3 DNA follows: TGTGCCAGCAGCGTACCTAGCGGGAGAGGGTTGGATGAGCAGTTCTTC.

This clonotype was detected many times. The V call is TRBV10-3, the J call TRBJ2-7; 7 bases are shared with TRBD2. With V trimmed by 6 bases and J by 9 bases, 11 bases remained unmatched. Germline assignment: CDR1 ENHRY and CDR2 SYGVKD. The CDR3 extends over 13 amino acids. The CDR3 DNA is TGTGCCATCAGCGGGGGGACGTCGATTGGGCAGTACTTC. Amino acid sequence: CAISGGTSIGQYF.

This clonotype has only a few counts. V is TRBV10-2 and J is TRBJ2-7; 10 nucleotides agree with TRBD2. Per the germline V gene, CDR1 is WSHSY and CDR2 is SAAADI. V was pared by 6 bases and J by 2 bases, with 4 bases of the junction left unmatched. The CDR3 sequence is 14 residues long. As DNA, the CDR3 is TGCGCCAGCAGGGAGAGCGGGAGGGCCTACGAGCAGTACTTC. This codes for CASRESGRAYEQYF.

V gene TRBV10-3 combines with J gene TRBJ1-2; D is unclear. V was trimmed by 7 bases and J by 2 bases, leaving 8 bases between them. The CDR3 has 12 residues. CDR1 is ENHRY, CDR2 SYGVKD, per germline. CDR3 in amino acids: CAIKGQNYGYTF. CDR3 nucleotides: TGTGCCATCAAGGGCCAGAACTATGGCTACACCTTC.

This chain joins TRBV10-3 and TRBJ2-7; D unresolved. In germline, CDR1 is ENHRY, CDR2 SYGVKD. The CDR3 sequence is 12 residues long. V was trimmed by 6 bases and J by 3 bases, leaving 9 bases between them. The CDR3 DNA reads TGTGCCATCAGCCCCGGTGACTACGAGCAGTACTTC. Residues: CAISPGDYEQYF.